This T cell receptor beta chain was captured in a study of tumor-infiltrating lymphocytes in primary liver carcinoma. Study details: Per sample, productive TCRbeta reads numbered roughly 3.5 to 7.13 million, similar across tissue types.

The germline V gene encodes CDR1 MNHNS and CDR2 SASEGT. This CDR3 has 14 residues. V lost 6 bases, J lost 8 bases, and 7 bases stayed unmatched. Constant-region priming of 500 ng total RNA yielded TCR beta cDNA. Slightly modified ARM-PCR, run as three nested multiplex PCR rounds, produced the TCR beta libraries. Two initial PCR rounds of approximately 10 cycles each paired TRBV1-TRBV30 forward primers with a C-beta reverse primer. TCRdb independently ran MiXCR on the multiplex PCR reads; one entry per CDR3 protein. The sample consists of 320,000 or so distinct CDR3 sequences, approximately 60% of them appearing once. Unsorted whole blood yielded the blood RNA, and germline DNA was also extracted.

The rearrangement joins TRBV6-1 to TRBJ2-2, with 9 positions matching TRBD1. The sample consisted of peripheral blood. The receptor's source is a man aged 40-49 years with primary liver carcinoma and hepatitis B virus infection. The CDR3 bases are TGTGCCAGCAGGACTGGGACAGGGTTGGGGGAGCTGTTTTTT. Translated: CASRTGTGLGELFF.